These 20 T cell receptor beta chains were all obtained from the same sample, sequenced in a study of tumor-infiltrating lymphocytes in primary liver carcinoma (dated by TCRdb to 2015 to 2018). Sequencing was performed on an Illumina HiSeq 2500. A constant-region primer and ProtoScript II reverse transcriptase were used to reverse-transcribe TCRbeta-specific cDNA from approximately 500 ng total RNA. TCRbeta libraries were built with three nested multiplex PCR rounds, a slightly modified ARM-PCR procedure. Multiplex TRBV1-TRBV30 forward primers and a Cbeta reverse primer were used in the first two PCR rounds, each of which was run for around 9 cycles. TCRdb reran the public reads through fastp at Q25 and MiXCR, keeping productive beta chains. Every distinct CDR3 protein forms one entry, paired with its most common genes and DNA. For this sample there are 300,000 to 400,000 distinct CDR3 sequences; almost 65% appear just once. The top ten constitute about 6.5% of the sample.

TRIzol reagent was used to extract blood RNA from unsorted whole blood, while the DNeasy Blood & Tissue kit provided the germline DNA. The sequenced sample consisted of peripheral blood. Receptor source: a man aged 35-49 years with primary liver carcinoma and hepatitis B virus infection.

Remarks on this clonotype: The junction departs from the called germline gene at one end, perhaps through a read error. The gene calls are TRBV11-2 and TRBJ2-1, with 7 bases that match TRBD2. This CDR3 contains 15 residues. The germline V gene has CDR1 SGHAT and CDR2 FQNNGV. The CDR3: CASRTETSCYNEQFF. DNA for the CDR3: TGTGCCAGCAGAACCGAGACTAGCTGCTACAATGAACAGTTCTTC.

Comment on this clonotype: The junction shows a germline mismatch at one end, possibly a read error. CDR3 loop: CTSSKQGAFDNEQFF. In DNA, the CDR3 is TGTACCAGCAGTAAACAGGGGGCGTTCGACAATGAGCAGTTCTTT. The chain couples TRBV7-9 to TRBJ2-1, with 9 bases aligning to TRBD1. The germline V gene encodes CDR1 SEHNR and CDR2 FQNEAQ (reference sequence). The length of the CDR3 is 15 residues.

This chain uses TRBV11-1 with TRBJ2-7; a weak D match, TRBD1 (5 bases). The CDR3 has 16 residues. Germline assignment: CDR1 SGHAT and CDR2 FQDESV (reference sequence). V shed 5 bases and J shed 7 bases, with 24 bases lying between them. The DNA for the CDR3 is TGTGCCAGCAGCCTGCGCGTCAGGGCGTCCCTGGGGGAGCAGTACTTC. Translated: CASSLRVRASLGEQYF.

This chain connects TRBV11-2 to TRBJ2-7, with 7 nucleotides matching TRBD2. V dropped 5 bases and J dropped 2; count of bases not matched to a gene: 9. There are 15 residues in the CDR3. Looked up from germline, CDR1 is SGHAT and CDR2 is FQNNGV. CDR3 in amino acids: CASSPRTRGAYEQYF. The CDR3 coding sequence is TGTGCCAGCAGCCCCCGGACTAGAGGTGCCTACGAGCAGTACTTC.

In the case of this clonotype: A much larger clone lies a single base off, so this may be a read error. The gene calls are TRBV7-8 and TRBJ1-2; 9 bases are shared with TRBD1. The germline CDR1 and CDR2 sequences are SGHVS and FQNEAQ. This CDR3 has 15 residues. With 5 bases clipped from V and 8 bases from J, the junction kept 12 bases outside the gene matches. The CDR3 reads CASSPRDRELLGYTF. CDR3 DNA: TGTGCCAGCAGCCCTAGGGACAGGGAGCTTTTAGGCTACACCTTC.

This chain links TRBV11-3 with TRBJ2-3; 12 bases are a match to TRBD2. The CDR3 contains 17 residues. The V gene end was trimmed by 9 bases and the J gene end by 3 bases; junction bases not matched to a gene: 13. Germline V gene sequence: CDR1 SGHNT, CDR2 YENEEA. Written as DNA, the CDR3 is TGTGCCAGTAACCGACGACTAGCGGGAGCCCAGACAGATACGCAGTATTTT. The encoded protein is CASNRRLAGAQTDTQYF.

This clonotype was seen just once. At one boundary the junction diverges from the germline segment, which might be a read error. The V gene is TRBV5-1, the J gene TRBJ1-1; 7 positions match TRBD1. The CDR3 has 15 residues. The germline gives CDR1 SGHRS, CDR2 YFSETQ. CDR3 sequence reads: CASSSAGRGDTEAFF. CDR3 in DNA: TGCGCCAGCAGCTCGGCCGGCAGGGGGGACACCGAAGCTTTCTTT.

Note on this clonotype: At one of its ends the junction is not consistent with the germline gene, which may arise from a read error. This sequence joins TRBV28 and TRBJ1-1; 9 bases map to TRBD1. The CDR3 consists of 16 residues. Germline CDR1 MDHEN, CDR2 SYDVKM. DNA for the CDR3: TGTGCCAGCAGTTTAGGGACAGGGTTGGGCTACACTGAGGCTTTCTTT. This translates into CASSLGTGLGYTEAFF.

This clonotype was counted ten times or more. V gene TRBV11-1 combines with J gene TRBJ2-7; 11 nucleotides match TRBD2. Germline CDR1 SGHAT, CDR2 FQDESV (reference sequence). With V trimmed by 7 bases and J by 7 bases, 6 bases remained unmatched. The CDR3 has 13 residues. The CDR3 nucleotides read TGTGCCAGCACTCGGACTAGCGGGTGGGAGCAGTACTTC. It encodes CASTRTSGWEQYF.

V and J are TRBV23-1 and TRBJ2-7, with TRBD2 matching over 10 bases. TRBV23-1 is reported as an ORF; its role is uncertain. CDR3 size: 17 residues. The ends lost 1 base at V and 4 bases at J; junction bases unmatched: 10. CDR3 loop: CASSQYVRTSGLYEQYF. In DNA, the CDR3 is TGCGCCAGCAGTCAATATGTAAGGACTAGCGGACTTTACGAGCAGTACTTC.

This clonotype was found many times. This CDR3 reads CASRTGRNTEAFF. The DNA of the CDR3 is TGTGCCAGCAGGACTGGTAGGAACACTGAAGCTTTCTTT. The chain recombines TRBV14 with TRBJ1-1; no reliable D call. CDR1 is SGHDN, CDR2 FVKESK, per germline. With 6 bases removed from V and 1 base from J, the gap between germline ends came to 9 bases. The CDR3 has 13 amino acids.

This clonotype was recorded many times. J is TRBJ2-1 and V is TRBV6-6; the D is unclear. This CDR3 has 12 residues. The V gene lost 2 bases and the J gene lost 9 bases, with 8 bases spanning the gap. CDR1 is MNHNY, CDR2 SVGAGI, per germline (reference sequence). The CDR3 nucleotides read TGTGCCAGCAGTTACGTAGAATCTGAGCAGTTCTTC. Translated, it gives CASSYVESEQFF.

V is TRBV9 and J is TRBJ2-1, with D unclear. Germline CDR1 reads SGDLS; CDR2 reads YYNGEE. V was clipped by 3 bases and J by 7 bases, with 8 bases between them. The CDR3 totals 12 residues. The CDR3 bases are TGTGCCAGCAGCGAACCAAGGAATGAGCAGTTCTTC. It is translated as CASSEPRNEQFF. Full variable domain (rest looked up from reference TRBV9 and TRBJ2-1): DSGVTQTPKHLITATGQRVTLRCSPRSGDLSVYWYQQSLDQGLQFLIQYYNGEERAKGNILERFSAQQFPDLHSELNLSSLELGDSALYFCASSEPRNEQFFGPGTRLTVL.

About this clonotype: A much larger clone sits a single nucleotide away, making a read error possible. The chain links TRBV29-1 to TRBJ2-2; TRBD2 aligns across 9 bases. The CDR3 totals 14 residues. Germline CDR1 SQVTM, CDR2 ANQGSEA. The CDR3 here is CSVEPSGKTGELVF. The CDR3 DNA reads TGCAGCGTTGAGCCTAGCGGGAAGACCGGGGAGCTGGTTTTT.

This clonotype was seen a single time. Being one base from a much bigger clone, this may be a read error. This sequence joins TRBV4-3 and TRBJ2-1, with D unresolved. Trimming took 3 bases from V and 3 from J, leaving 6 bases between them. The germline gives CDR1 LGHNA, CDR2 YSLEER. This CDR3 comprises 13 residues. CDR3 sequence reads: CASSQRYYNEQFF. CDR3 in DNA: TGCGCCAGCAGCCAGAGGTACTACAATGAGCAGTTCTTC.

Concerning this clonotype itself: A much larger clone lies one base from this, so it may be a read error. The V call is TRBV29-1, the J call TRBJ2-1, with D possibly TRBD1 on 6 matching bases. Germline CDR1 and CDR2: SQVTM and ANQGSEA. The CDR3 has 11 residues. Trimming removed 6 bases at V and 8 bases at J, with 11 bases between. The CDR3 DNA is TGCAGCGTGAGACAGGTATATGAGCAGTTCTTC. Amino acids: CSVRQVYEQFF.

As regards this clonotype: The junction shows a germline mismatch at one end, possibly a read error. CDR3 in amino acids: CASSGQGTALF. DNA for the CDR3: TGTGCCAGCAGCGGCCAAGGGACGGCTCTCTTT. J is TRBJ1-1 and V is TRBV11-2; maybe TRBD1 (5 bases). This CDR3 is 11 amino acids long. Germline lookup yields CDR1 SGHAT and CDR2 FQNNGV.

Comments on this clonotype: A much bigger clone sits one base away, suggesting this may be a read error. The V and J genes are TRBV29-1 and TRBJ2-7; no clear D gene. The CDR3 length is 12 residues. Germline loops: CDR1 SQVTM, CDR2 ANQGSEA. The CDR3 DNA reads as TGCAACGTTGGAACCGCCGTCGGCGAGCAGTACTTC. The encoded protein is CNVGTAVGEQYF.

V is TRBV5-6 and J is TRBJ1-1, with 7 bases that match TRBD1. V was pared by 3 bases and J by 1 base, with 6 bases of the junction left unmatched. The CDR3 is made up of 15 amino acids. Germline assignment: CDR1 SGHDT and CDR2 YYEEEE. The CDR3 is CASSSSDRTNTEAFF. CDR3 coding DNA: TGTGCCAGCAGCTCATCGGACAGGACGAACACTGAAGCTTTCTTT.

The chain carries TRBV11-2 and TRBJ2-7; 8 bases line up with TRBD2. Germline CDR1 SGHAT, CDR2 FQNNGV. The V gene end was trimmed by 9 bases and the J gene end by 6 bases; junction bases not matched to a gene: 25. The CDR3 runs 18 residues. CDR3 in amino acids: CASTTVSDGSGSPSEQYF. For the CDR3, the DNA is TGTGCCAGTACAACCGTTAGCGATGGGAGCGGGAGTCCCTCCGAGCAGTACTTC.